This entry lists 5 T cell receptor beta chains sequenced from one sample in a study of blood T cell repertoires in COVID-19 (TCRdb year 2020). The library was prepared using the immunoSEQ multiplex PCR assay. TCRdb took this table from immuneACCESS and kept in-frame rearrangements with V and J called. Such tables lack part of the clones; where checked against another copy, unresolved V genes explain under half of the gap, and the rest is unexplained. This sample is represented by just over 350,000 clones; roughly 90% of them were singletons. The top ten clones comprise 2.5% to 3.5% of the sample. The source material was PBMCs or T cells enriched from blood (not recorded which). These receptors all stem from a woman under 40 who had recovered from COVID-19.

The chain has TRBV20-1 and TRBJ2-5; 11 bases agree with TRBD2. Per the germline V gene, CDR1 is DFQATT and CDR2 is SNEGSKA (reference sequence). This CDR3 spans 14 amino acids. The junction had 6 bases not matched to a gene; V was cut back by 3 bases and J by 6 bases. This chain's CDR3 is CSASVSGGAKTQYF. The CDR3 DNA reads as TGCAGTGCTAGTGTTAGCGGGGGGGCGAAGACCCAGTACTTC.

This clone was picked up one time. CDR3 in amino acids: CASSEVGHGNTIYF. CDR3 DNA: TGTGCCAGCAGTGAAGTTGGGCATGGAAACACCATATATTTT. The genes are TRBV2 and TRBJ1-3; D gene unclear. CDR3 length equals 14 residues. V lost 1 base and J 3 bases, leaving 7 bases between the germline ends. Germline lookup yields CDR1 SNHLY and CDR2 FYNNEI.

The rearrangement joins TRBV19 to TRBJ1-6; D perhaps matches TRBD1 (6 bases). The CDR3 is 16 residues long. The V and J ends lost 0 bases and 3 bases respectively, with 9 bases between them. The germline V gene encodes CDR1 LNHDA and CDR2 SQIVND (reference sequence). The CDR3 region is CASSIETRGYNSPLHF. CDR3 nucleotides: TGTGCCAGTAGTATAGAGACCAGGGGCTATAATTCACCCCTCCACTTT.

V usage is TRBV3-1 (or the pseudogene TRBV3-2) and J usage is TRBJ1-5, with D possibly being TRBD1 (6 bases). Germline V gene data show CDR1 as LGHDT and CDR2 as YNNKEL (reference sequence). Trimming took 4 bases from V and 6 from J, leaving 19 bases between them. The CDR3 length is 16 residues. CDR3 sequence: CASSPNPGVSGQPQHF. CDR3 DNA: TGTGCCAGCAGCCCGAATCCAGGGGTATCAGGTCAGCCCCAGCATTTT.

Details on this clone: Within the sample, other DNA sequences also encode this same CDR3. The rearrangement joins TRBV5-6 to TRBJ2-7; 7 bases fit TRBD2. There are 14 residues in the CDR3. J was trimmed by 2 bases and V by 2 bases; bases with no gene match: 4. Germline assignment: CDR1 SGHDT and CDR2 YYEEEE. Here the CDR3 DNA reads TGTGCCAGCAGCTTAGAGGGAGGGCCCTACGAGCAGTACTTC. This sequence encodes CASSLEGGPYEQYF.